The 9 T cell receptor beta chains presented below share a single source sample, sequenced in a study of T cell changes during pregnancy in multiple sclerosis. Using immunoSEQ multiplex PCR, the repertoire was profiled, and TCRdb retains in-frame clones only, with some absent. Among about 54,000 clones listed, around 89% were seen once. This specimen consisted of CD4+ T cells from peripheral blood mononuclear cells, obtained in the first trimester of pregnancy. The receptors were sampled from a female donor with multiple sclerosis, enrolled in a pregnancy study.

The gene calls are TRBV9 and TRBJ1-6; D is perhaps TRBD1 (5 bases). The ends were cut back, 4 bases at V and 10 bases at J, with 15 bases in the middle. In germline, CDR1 is SGDLS, CDR2 YYNGEE. The CDR3 loop spans 14 amino acids. This chain's CDR3 is CASSFRDSTSPLHF. The CDR3 nucleotides read TGTGCCAGCAGCTTCCGGGACTCTACCTCACCCCTCCACTTT.

V usage is TRBV6-6 and J usage is TRBJ1-5; D is undetermined. This CDR3 contains 15 residues. Trimming removed 2 bases at V and 7 bases at J, with 15 bases between. Germline loops: CDR1 MNHNY, CDR2 SVGAGI (reference sequence). CDR3 protein: CASSYISGGKQPQHF. CDR3 DNA sequence: TGTGCCAGCAGTTACATCTCTGGAGGGAAACAGCCCCAGCATTTT.

The CDR3 protein is CARSSDRGEQFF. CDR3 DNA: TGTGCCAGAAGCTCTGACAGGGGGGAGCAGTTCTTC. The chain employs TRBV5-3 and TRBJ2-1; TRBD1 matches at 9 bases. TRBV5-3 is an ORF, and what it does is uncertain. V lost 3 bases, J lost 10 bases, and 2 bases stayed unmatched. The CDR3 consists of 12 residues.

The genes are TRBV6-6 and TRBJ2-1; D is unclear. With 6 bases removed from V and 5 bases from J, the gap between germline ends came to 5 bases. There are 11 residues in the CDR3. CDR1 is MNHNY and CDR2 is SVGAGI in the germline V gene (reference sequence). The CDR3 reads CASRNNNEQFF. CDR3 in DNA: TGTGCCAGCAGAAACAACAATGAGCAGTTCTTC.

The rearrangement joins TRBV11-3 to TRBJ2-1, with D maybe TRBD2 (6 bases). The CDR3 is 14 residues long. V was trimmed by 5 bases and J by 6 bases, leaving 14 bases between them. Germline CDR1 reads SGHNT; CDR2 reads YENEEA. The CDR3 DNA follows: TGTGCCAGCAGCCCAGGGCGGGGCAGCAATGAGCAGTTCTTC. Amino acids: CASSPGRGSNEQFF.

The chain carries TRBV19 and TRBJ1-5; 7 positions agree with TRBD1. The CDR3 contains 13 residues. Germline V gene lookup returns CDR1 LNHDA and CDR2 SQIVND (reference sequence). The ends lost 6 bases at V and 7 bases at J; junction bases unmatched: 6. The CDR3 DNA sequence: TGTGCCAGTAGGACAGGGTCCGGGCAGCCCCAGCATTTT. It translates to CASRTGSGQPQHF.

This chain connects TRBV2 to TRBJ2-1; 8 nucleotides line up with TRBD1. The germline V gene encodes CDR1 SNHLY and CDR2 FYNNEI. The CDR3 sequence is 15 residues long. After removal of 4 bases from V and 9 bases from J, the junction contained 11 bases not matched to a gene. In DNA form, the CDR3 reads TGTGCCAGCAGTGTAGGATTAGCAGGGACAGGTGAGCAGTTCTTC. Protein product: CASSVGLAGTGEQFF.

Here the CDR3 reads CASRPTGGSYEQYF. CDR3 sequence (DNA): TGTGCCAGCAGACCAACAGGGGGATCCTACGAGCAGTACTTC. J is TRBJ2-7 and V is TRBV6-1; 8 bases align to TRBD1. CDR1 and CDR2 from the germline V gene are MNHNS and SASEGT. CDR3 length equals 14 residues. J was trimmed by 1 base and V by 6 bases; bases with no gene match: 5.

This clone was seen only once. The V and J genes are TRBV28 and TRBJ2-7; no clear D. Trimming took off 5 bases at V and 4 bases at J, with 18 bases between the two ends. The CDR3 sequence is 15 residues long. Germline assignment: CDR1 MDHEN and CDR2 SYDVKM. This chain's CDR3 is CASSPLQDNNYEQYF. As DNA, the CDR3 is TGTGCCAGCAGTCCTCTTCAGGATAATAATTACGAGCAGTACTTC.